These T cell receptor beta chains were read from a single sample in a study of T cells in Graves' hyperthyroidism and ophthalmopathy. Each CDR3 protein gets one entry after TCRdb re-called the multiplex PCR reads with MiXCR. The sample has some 560,000 distinct CDR3 sequences, more than 15% seen once; the top ten hold around 7.3%. Sequences were obtained from blood. Receptors were obtained from a woman in her twenties or thirties with Graves' hyperthyroidism. CDR3s include the opening cysteine and the closing phenylalanine or tryptophan. A D gene is named only where the DNA matches it firmly. The size of a clone is reported for some rows only, either as once, few or many, or as a class for expanded clones.

>many|TRBV18|TRBD2|TRBJ2-1
TGTGCCAGCTCGCTTTCAGCGGGAGGCCCCAATGAGCAGTTCTTC
CASSLSAGGPNEQFF
>many|TRBV12-3/TRBV12-4|-|TRBJ2-1
TGTGCCAGCATCCCTAGCTCTTCGGTTTCCCGGGAGCAGTTCTTC
CASIPSSSVSREQFF
>few|TRBV6-1|-|TRBJ2-5
TGTGCCAGCAGCCGCGACGGCGGTGTAAAGACCCAGTACTTC
CASSRDGGVKTQYF
>-|TRBV27|-|TRBJ1-3
TGTGCCAGCAGGGCAGCAGCGGGAAACACCATATATTTT
CASRAAAGNTIYF
>many|TRBV2|TRBD1|TRBJ2-5
TGTGCCAGCAGCTTAACAACAGGGGGGCAGACCCAGTACTTC
CASSLTTGGQTQYF
>many|TRBV30|TRBD1|TRBJ2-5
TGTGCCTGGGGGAACGGACAGGTCCAAGAGACCCAGTACTTC
CAWGNGQVQETQYF
>many|TRBV20-1|TRBD2|TRBJ2-1
TGCAGTGCTAGCCTCGGGACTAGCGGGATTAATGAGCAGTTCTTC
CSASLGTSGINEQFF
>few|TRBV9|TRBD2|TRBJ2-3
TGTGCCAGCAGCATCCGATTAGCGGGAGGGGCAGATACGCAGTATTTT
CASSIRLAGGADTQYF
>many|TRBV13|TRBD1|TRBJ2-1
TGTGCCAGCAGCTTAGGCCAGGGGGCGGTTGAGCAGTTCTTC
CASSLGQGAVEQFF
>many|TRBV2|-|TRBJ1-2
TGTGCCAGCAGTGCAGGGACGGCAGGGAAGAATGGCTACACCTTC
CASSAGTAGKNGYTF
>-|TRBV10-3|TRBD1|TRBJ1-6
TGTGCCATCAGTGAACGGACAGGGGATGGTTCACCCCTCCACTTT
CAISERTGDGSPLHF
>many|TRBV6-1|TRBD1|TRBJ1-2
TGTGCCAGCTACCGGGACAGGGGCTATGGCTACACCTTC
CASYRDRGYGYTF
>-|TRBV7-6|-|TRBJ1-5
TGTGCCAGCAGCTTAGGCACCAGTCAGCCCCAGCATTTT
CASSLGTSQPQHF
>many|TRBV11-2|TRBD1|TRBJ2-1
TGTGCCAGCAGCTCTCTCAGGGGGAGCGTCAATGAGCAGTTCTTC
CASSSLRGSVNEQFF
>-|TRBV7-8|TRBD1|TRBJ2-7
TGTGCCAGCAGCTGGCCGGGACAGGGGGCTAGCGGGAGTTACGAGCAGTACTTC
CASSWPGQGASGSYEQYF
>many|TRBV3-1|-|TRBJ2-1
TGTGCCAGCAGCCCTATCATTAGCGCCCTTGAGCAGTTCTTC
CASSPIISALEQFF
>many|TRBV7-2|TRBD2|TRBJ2-1
TGTGCCAGCAGCTTAGGCGGGCGGCGGGAGAATCATTACAATGAGCAGTTCTTC
CASSLGGRRENHYNEQFF
>many|TRBV27|-|TRBJ2-3
TGTGCCAGCAGTTTACGGACCGGGACCTCGTGGGGTACGCAGTATTTT
CASSLRTGTSWGTQYF
>few|TRBV19|-|TRBJ1-5
TGTGCCAGTAGTCGAACGTTCAATCAGCCCCAGCATTTT
CASSRTFNQPQHF
>many|TRBV10-3|-|TRBJ2-7
TGTGCCATCAGATGGAGGCTAAACTACGAGCAGTACTTC
CAIRWRLNYEQYF
>many|TRBV7-8|-|TRBJ1-5
TGTGCCAGCAGCTTTGTGGAATTTCAGCCCCAGCATTTT
CASSFVEFQPQHF
>few|TRBV20-1|-|TRBJ2-4
TGCAGTGTGGAAGGGGAAACCAAAAACATTCAGTACTTC
CSVEGETKNIQYF
>-|TRBV10-3|-|TRBJ2-7
TGTGCCATCAGGGGACAAGGATATCACTACGAGCAGTACTTC
CAIRGQGYHYEQYF
>few|TRBV4-1|TRBD2|TRBJ2-1
TGCGCCAGCAGCCCCAGACTAGCGAGCTCCTACAATGAGCAGTTCTTC
CASSPRLASSYNEQFF